This paragraph covers one T cell receptor beta chain sequence. The entry originates in a study of blood T cell repertoires in COVID-19. In the study overall: The United States, Italy and Spain were the sources of the acute and convalescent COVID-19 samples. Nucleic acid was either cDNA or gDNA, and it came from T cells, B-cell-depleted T cells, or PBMCs.

In the authors' methods: Amplification of reference gene primers provided the estimated nucleated cell counts. Produced via immunoSEQ multiplex PCR; TCRdb's table is partial and in-frame only. V, J and clone size are those of that table, while D and trimming were read from the DNA. This sample has about 81,000 clones, with 91% found just once. Germline V gene data show CDR1 as MNHEY and CDR2 as SMNVEV (reference sequence). This CDR3 is 15 amino acids long. V shed 0 bases and J 4 bases; nucleotides not matched to a gene: 2. The chain is built from TRBV27 and TRBJ1-1; 10 positions match TRBD1. The sequencing input was peripheral blood. The source is a woman in her forties or fifties in a cohort sampled during active COVID-19. The CDR3 DNA reads as TGTGCCAGCAGTTTATCAAGGACAGGGGGCACTGAAGCTTTCTTT. Translation gives CASSLSRTGGTEAFF.